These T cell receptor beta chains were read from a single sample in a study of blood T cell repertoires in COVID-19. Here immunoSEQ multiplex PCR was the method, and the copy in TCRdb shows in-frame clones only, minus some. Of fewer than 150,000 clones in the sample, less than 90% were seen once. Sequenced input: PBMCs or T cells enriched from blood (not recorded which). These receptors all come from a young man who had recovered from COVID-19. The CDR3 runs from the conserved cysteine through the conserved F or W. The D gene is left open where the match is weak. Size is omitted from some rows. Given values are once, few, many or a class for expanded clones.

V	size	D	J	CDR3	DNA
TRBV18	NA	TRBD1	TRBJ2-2	CASSPQGAGTGELFF	TGTGCCAGCTCACCCCAGGGGGCCGGTACCGGGGAGCTGTTTTTT
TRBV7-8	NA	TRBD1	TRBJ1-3	CASSLQGAGGNTIYF	TGTGCCAGCAGTCTTCAGGGGGCTGGAGGAAACACCATATATTTT
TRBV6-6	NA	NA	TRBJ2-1	CASSYSRNNNEQFF	TGTGCCAGCAGTTACTCCAGGAACAACAATGAGCAGTTCTTC
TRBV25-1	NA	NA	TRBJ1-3	CASSKTGLGGNTIYF	TGTGCCAGCAGTAAAACAGGTCTTGGGGGAAACACCATATATTTT
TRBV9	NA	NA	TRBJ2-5	CASSVGNFDLREETQYF	TGTGCCAGCAGCGTAGGAAACTTTGACCTCCGGGAAGAGACCCAGTACTTC
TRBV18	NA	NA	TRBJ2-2	CASSPNSNTGELFF	TGTGCCAGCTCACCAAACTCGAACACCGGGGAGCTGTTTTTT
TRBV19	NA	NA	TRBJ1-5	CASSDGGVPSNQPQHF	TGTGCCAGTAGTGATGGGGGGGTTCCTAGCAATCAGCCCCAGCATTTT
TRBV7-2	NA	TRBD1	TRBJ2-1	CASSRYRGPYNEQFF	TGTGCCAGCAGTCGATACAGGGGGCCCTACAATGAGCAGTTCTTC
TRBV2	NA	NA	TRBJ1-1	CAIRRESTEAFF	TGTGCCATAAGACGGGAGAGCACTGAAGCTTTCTTT
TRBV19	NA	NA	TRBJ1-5	CATTKTGQNQPQHF	TGTGCCACCACCAAGACAGGCCAAAATCAGCCCCAGCATTTT
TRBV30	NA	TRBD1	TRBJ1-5	CAWSAGTGFQPQHF	TGTGCCTGGAGCGCCGGGACAGGCTTTCAGCCCCAGCATTTT
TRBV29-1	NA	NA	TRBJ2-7	CSVLIDRSYEQYF	TGCAGCGTTTTGATCGACAGGTCTTACGAGCAGTACTTC
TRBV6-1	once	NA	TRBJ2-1	CASSEVQAATRYNEQFF	TGTGCCAGCAGTGAAGTACAGGCGGCGACGCGCTACAATGAGCAGTTCTTC
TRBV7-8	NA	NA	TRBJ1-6	CASSSNRALSPLHF	TGTGCCAGCAGCTCCAACAGGGCTCTCTCCCCCCTCCACTTT
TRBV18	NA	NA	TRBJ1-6	CASSMGGDSPLHF	TGTGCCAGCTCAATGGGGGGGGATTCACCCCTCCACTTT
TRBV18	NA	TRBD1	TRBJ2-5	CASSPSGQGEETQYF	TGTGCCAGCTCACCCTCAGGACAGGGCGAGGAGACCCAGTACTTC
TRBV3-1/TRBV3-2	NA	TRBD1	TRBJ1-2	CASSTRSPGQGTGYTF	TGTGCCAGCAGCACACGATCTCCGGGACAGGGGACGGGCTACACCTTC
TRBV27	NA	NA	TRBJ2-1	CASSRRGWEQFF	TGTGCCAGCAGCCGACGGGGGTGGGAGCAGTTCTTC
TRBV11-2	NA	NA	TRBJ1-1	CASSSNTEAFF	TGTGCCAGCAGCTCAAACACTGAAGCTTTCTTT
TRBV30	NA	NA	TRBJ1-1	CAWSRASTEAFF	TGTGCCTGGAGCAGGGCTAGCACTGAAGCTTTCTTT
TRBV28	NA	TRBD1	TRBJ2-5	CASSSTRQGSQETQYF	TGTGCCAGCAGTTCGACCCGACAGGGTTCCCAAGAGACCCAGTACTTC
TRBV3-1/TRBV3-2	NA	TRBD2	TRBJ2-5	CASSQGWGTSEETQYF	TGTGCCAGCAGCCAAGGATGGGGGACTAGCGAAGAGACCCAGTACTTC
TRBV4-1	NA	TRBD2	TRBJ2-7	CASSQADASGAYEQYF	TGCGCCAGCAGCCAAGCAGACGCTAGCGGGGCCTACGAGCAGTACTTC
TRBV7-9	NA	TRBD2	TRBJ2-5	CASSLNVPGTSGSKETQYF	TGTGCCAGCAGCTTAAACGTCCCCGGGACTAGCGGGAGTAAAGAGACCCAGTACTTC
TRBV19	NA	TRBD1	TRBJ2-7	CASSIRQGTYEQYF	TGTGCCAGTAGTATTCGACAGGGTACCTACGAGCAGTACTTC
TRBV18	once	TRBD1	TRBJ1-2	CASSPGQDSLYGYTF	TGTGCCAGCTCACCTGGACAGGATAGTCTCTATGGCTACACCTTC
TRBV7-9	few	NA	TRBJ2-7	CASSLEPTPEQYF	TGTGCCAGCAGCTTAGAACCGACACCCGAGCAGTACTTC
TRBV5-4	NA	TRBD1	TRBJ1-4	CASRNRGQDEKLFF	TGTGCCAGCAGAAACAGGGGGCAGGATGAAAAACTGTTTTTT
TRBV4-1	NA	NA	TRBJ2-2	CASSQGDSYTGELFF	TGCGCCAGCAGCCAAGGTGACAGCTACACCGGGGAGCTGTTTTTT
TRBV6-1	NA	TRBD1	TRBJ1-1	CASSELRTGGFTEAFF	TGTGCCAGCAGTGAATTAAGGACAGGGGGCTTCACTGAAGCTTTCTTT
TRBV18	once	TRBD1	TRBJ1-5	CASSQDRGNDQPQHF	TGTGCCAGCTCACAAGACAGGGGGAACGATCAGCCCCAGCATTTT
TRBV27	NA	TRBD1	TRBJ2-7	CASSLWPGGTHEQYF	TGTGCCAGCAGTTTATGGCCAGGGGGTACCCACGAGCAGTACTTC
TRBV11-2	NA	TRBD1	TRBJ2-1	CASSYGPGQTYNEQFF	TGTGCCAGCAGCTACGGCCCGGGACAGACCTACAATGAGCAGTTCTTC
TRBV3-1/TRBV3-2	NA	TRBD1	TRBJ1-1	CASSQGRGFTEAFF	TGTGCCAGCAGCCAGGGCAGGGGGTTTACTGAAGCTTTCTTT
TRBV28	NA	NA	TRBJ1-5	CASSGPGGIWHF	TGTGCCAGCAGTGGACCGGGGGGAATATGGCATTTT
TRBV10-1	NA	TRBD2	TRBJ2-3	CASSETRGLAGRDTQYF	TGCGCCAGCAGTGAGACCCGGGGACTAGCGGGCAGAGATACGCAGTATTTT
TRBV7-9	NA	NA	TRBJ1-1	CASSLTREAFF	TGTGCCAGCAGCTTAACCAGAGAAGCTTTCTTT
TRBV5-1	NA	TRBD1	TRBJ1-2	CASSPSRTGFFGDGYTF	TGCGCCAGCAGCCCGTCCCGGACAGGGTTCTTCGGAGACGGCTACACCTTC
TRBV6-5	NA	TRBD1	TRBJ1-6	CASSYQGGYGSPLHF	TGTGCCAGCAGTTACCAGGGGGGTTATGGTTCACCCCTCCACTTT
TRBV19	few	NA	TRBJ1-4	CASSIGRNALNEKLFF	TGTGCCAGTAGTATCGGCAGGAACGCCCTTAATGAAAAACTGTTTTTT
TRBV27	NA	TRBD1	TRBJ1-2	CASSPPTGYYGYTF	TGTGCCAGCAGTCCGCCGACAGGGTACTATGGCTACACCTTC
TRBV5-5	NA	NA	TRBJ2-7	CASSLAGTTNYEQYF	TGTGCCAGCAGCTTAGCCGGGACAACTAACTACGAGCAGTACTTC
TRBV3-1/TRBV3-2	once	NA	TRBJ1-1	CASSQDSRATEAFF	TGTGCCAGCAGCCAAGATTCCAGGGCAACTGAAGCTTTCTTT
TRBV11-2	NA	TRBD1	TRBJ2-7	CASGDRNSYEQYF	TGTGCCAGCGGGGACAGGAACTCCTACGAGCAGTACTTC
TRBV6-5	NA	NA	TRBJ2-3	CASSPTGDTQYF	TGTGCCAGCAGTCCGACAGGAGATACGCAGTATTTT
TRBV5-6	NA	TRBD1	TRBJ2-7	CASSTDRPGYEQYF	TGTGCCAGCAGCACGGACAGGCCCGGCTACGAGCAGTACTTC